This T cell receptor (beta chain) was sequenced for a study of early T cells in non-severe SARS-CoV-2 infection. Study background: Sequencing input comprised bulk RNA from unsorted whole blood; chain pairing was not available. The study's findings and limits: Anti-spike CD8 responses were favored by VDJdb matching, which missed private and CD4 specificities.

Tagging with unique molecular identifiers was applied to individual cDNA molecules. TCRdb fed the 5' RACE reads into MiXCR, producing one record per CDR3 protein. Among about 42,000 distinct CDR3 sequences listed, around 7% were seen once. This clonotype was counted between two and nine times. Its cognate antigen is unknown. Deletions cut 5 bases from V and 0 bases from J, with 11 bases between. This CDR3 spans 15 amino acids. CDR1 and CDR2 (germline): SEHNR, FQNEAQ (reference sequence). Material: whole blood. The rearrangement links TRBV7-9 to TRBJ1-3, with unresolved D. The sequence was obtained from an adult who was a healthcare worker with PCR-confirmed SARS-CoV-2 infection or an uninfected control (not recorded which). In nucleotides, the CDR3 is TGTGCCAGCAGCCTAACCGGGGTCTCTGGAAACACCATATATTTT. It translates to CASSLTGVSGNTIYF. The whole variable domain, remainder taken from reference TRBV7-9 and TRBJ1-3, is DTGVSQNPRHKITKRGQNVTFRCDPISEHNRLYWYRQTLGQGPEFLTYFQNEAQLEKSRLLSDRFSAERPKGSFSTLEIQRTEQGDSAMYLCASSLTGVSGNTIYFGEGSWLTVV.